Only one count was recorded for the clone carrying this T cell receptor beta chain. Here immunoSEQ multiplex PCR was the method, and the copy in TCRdb shows in-frame clones only, minus some. The table includes about 59,000 clones, around 70% detected once. This record belongs to a study of blood T cell repertoires in COVID-19. For the study at large: T cells, B-cell-depleted T cells, or PBMCs provided the cDNA or gDNA that served as material.

The origin of this receptor is an older woman with acute or convalescent COVID-19. Sequencing used peripheral blood.

CDR3 DNA: TGTGCCAGCAGCCAAGAAGGCAGGGGTAGCTACACCTTC. As protein: CASSQEGRGSYTF. The V gene is TRBV3-1 (or the pseudogene TRBV3-2), the J gene TRBJ1-2; possibly TRBD1 for D (6 bases). Germline assignment: CDR1 LGHDT and CDR2 YNNKEL (reference sequence). Trimming took 0 bases from V and 9 from J, leaving 11 bases between them. The CDR3 extends over 13 amino acids.